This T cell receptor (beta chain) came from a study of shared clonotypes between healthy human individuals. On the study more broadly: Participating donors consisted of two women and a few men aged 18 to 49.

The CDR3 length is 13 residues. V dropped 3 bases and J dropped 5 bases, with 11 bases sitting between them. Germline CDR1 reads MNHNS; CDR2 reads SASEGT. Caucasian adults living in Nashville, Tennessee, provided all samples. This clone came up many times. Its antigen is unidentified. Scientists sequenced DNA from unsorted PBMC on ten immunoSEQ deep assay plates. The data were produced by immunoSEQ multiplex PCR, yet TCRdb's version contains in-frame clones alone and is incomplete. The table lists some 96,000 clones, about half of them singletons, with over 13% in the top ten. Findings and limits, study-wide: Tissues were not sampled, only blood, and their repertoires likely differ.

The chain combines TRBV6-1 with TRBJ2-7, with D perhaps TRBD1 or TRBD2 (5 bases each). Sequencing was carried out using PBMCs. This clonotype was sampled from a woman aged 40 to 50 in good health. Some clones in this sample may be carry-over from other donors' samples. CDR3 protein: CASSEGESNEQYF. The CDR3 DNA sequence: TGTGCCAGCAGTGAGGGGGAATCCAACGAGCAGTACTTC.